This T cell receptor (beta chain) was recorded in a study of T cells in localized non-small cell lung cancer. The germline gives CDR1 ENHRY, CDR2 SYGVKD. The CDR3 sequence is 16 residues long. V trimming: 9 bases; J trimming: 3 bases; junction bases outside the gene matches: 12. Study results and caveats: Across samples, adjacent lung featured a median roughly 56 of the top 100 tumor clones. It remains possible that heterogeneity exists, since only one tumor region was sequenced. Highest T cell clonality was seen in uninvolved adjacent lung, surpassing that measured in tumor. Higher blood T cell density tracked longer overall survival.

Points on this clone: Its target is not known.

Measured with immunoSEQ multiplex PCR; TCRdb has only the in-frame clones, and not every one. The table shows 20,000 to 30,000 clones, with 75% to 90% occurring only once. This receptor was identified in a female donor older than 55 with stage I lung adenocarcinoma. The V and J genes are TRBV10-3 and TRBJ2-7; 12 nucleotides agree with TRBD2. This specimen was peripheral blood, taken before any cancer treatment. DNA for the CDR3: TGTGCCATACGACGAGGACTAGCGGGGTCCCTCTACGAGCAGTACTTC. Protein sequence: CAIRRGLAGSLYEQYF.